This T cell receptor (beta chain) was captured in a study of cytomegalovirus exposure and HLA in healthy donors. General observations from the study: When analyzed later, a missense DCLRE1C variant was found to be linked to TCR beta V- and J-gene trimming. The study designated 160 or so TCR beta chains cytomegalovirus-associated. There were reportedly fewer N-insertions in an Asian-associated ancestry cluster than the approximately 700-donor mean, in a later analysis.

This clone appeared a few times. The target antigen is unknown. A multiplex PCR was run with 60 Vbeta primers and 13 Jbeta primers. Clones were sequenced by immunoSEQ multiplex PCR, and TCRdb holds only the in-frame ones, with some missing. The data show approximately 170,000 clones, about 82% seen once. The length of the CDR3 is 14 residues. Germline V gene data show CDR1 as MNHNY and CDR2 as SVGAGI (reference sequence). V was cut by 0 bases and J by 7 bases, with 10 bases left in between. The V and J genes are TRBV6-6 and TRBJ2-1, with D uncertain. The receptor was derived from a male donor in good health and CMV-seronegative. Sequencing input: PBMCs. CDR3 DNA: TGTGCCAGCAGTTACTCAAGACTCCAAAATGAGCAGTTCTTC. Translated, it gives CASSYSRLQNEQFF.